This record looks at one TCR beta chain sequence and its context. Its target antigen remains unknown. Within one base of it there is no much larger clone, and no base qualities were kept. The source of the sample is a study of blood T cell repertoires in COVID-19 (dated by TCRdb to the early 2020s). Background on the whole study: Samples covering the acute and convalescent phases of COVID-19 were provided by collaborators in the United States, Italy and Spain. The prospective study material was composed of cDNA or gDNA derived from T cells, B-cell-depleted T cells, or PBMCs. Subjects who had been exposed to COVID-19, were actively infected with it, or had recovered from it provided the deeply sampled blood TCRbeta repertoires that made up the dataset. The repertoires were released in a freely available public database meant as a resource for research on the immune response to SARS-CoV-2. Samples were obtained from the ongoing ImmuneRACE study (first 160 participants) and from over a thousand subjects provided by 6 global collaborators. Sample metadata almost always included a de-identified subject ID, COVID-19 status, age in years and sex. Where available, HLA class I and class II types were obtained from metadata supplied by the sample provider rather than from assay-based typing. What the authors observed across the whole study: How much clinical and demographic metadata was included differed by source and by participant, and the metadata was provided uncurated.

The junction shows trimming of 6 bases on V and 1 base on J, plus 13 bases between the germline ends. Sequences MNHEY (CDR1) and SMNVEV (CDR2) are obtained from the germline V gene (reference sequence). Inclusive of the bounding cysteine and phenylalanine, the CDR3 is 14 residues long. The read is trimmed to its CDR3 DNA, 42 bases read in frame from base 1. The collaborating institutions used their own protocols to collect whole blood in K2EDTA tubes. Collaborator samples were shipped for TCRbeta analysis as frozen whole blood, isolated PBMCs, or DNA extracted from either sample type. TCRbeta CDR3 regions were amplified from genomic DNA by means of the immunoSEQ Assay, a bias-controlled multiplex PCR. As for the original processing: The number of nucleated cells in each sample was estimated by amplification of reference gene primers within the assay. To quantify the absolute abundance of each unique TCRbeta CDR3 rearrangement, sequence reads were collapsed and filtered. For each sample, productive Simpson clonality was calculated as the square root of Simpson's diversity index over productive rearrangements. TCRdb limited this immuneACCESS table to in-frame rearrangements with V and J called. A share of clones is missing; checked studies link under half to unresolved V genes, and the rest is unexplained. For V, J and clone size, that table is used; D and trimming come from the DNA. This sample gives roughly 180,000 clones in total; 70% to 90% of them show up just once. Approximately 4% of the sample is held by the ten biggest clonotypes.

This TCR was recovered from a woman aged 30 to 39 with acute or convalescent COVID-19. Sample: peripheral blood. The sequence joins TRBV27 to TRBJ2-7, and perhaps TRBD1 as D gene, on 5 matching bases. This receptor has the CDR3 CASRATDLSYEQYF. In nucleotide form, the sequence is TGTGCCAGCAGGGCGACAGATCTATCCTACGAGCAGTACTTC.